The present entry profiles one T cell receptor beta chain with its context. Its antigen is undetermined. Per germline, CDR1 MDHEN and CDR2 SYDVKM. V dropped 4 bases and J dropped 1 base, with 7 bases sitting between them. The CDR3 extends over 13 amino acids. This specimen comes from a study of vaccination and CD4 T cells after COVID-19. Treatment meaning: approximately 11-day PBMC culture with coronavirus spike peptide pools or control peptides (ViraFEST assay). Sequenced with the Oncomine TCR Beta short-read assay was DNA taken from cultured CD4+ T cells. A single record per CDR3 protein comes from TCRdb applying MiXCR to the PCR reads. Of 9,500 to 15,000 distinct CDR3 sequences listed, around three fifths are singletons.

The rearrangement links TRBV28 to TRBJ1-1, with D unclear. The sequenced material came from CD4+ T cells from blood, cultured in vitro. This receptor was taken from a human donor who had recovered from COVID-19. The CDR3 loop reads CASSSRRNTEAFF. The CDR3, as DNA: TGTGCCAGCAGTTCGAGAAGGAACACTGAAGCTTTCTTT.